These 21 T cell receptor beta chains were sequenced from one sample in a study of T cell changes during pregnancy in multiple sclerosis. Method: immunoSEQ multiplex PCR; TCRdb's copy keeps in-frame clones and lacks some. The sample yields about 73,000 clones, 92% seen once. Source: peripheral blood, taken in the third trimester of pregnancy. These receptors all come from a female donor in good health, enrolled as a control in a pregnancy study.

The gene calls are TRBV6-4 and TRBJ2-3; maybe TRBD2 (5 bases). In germline, CDR1 is MRHNA, CDR2 SNTAGT. The CDR3 is 13 amino acids. Trimming took 0 bases from V and 9 from J, leaving 10 bases between them. The CDR3 loop reads CASSDSSGRTQYF. The CDR3 DNA is TGTGCCAGCAGTGACTCGAGCGGCAGAACGCAGTATTTT.

This chain uses TRBV9 with TRBJ2-3; D is undetermined. V lost 0 bases to trimming and J lost 3 bases, with 5 bases between them. The CDR3 length is 13 residues. Germline V gene data show CDR1 as SGDLS and CDR2 as YYNGEE. In DNA, the CDR3 is TGTGCCAGCAGCGTAGTCGGTACAGATACGCAGTATTTT. Its translation is CASSVVGTDTQYF.

The V gene is TRBV18, the J gene TRBJ2-2; D perhaps matches TRBD1 (6 bases). V was clipped by 1 base and J by 2 bases, with 11 bases between them. This CDR3 comprises 16 residues. CDR1 KGHSH and CDR2 LQKENI come from the germline V gene. As DNA, the CDR3 is TGTGCCAGCTCACCACGGACAGCTACCAACACCGGGGAGCTGTTTTTT. It yields the protein CASSPRTATNTGELFF.

This clone was counted between two and nine times. J is TRBJ1-6 and V is TRBV6-5, with 8 bases lining up with TRBD1. The CDR3 runs to 14 residues. Trimming cost V 5 bases and J 7 bases; bases outside gene matches: 4. Germline CDR1 MNHEY, CDR2 SVGAGI. This CDR3 reads CASSPTGANSPLHF. The CDR3 nucleotides read TGTGCCAGCAGTCCGACAGGGGCGAATTCACCCCTCCACTTT.

The chain links TRBV6-1 to TRBJ2-7; weak D call: TRBD2 (6 bases). Germline CDR1 and CDR2: MNHNS and SASEGT. The ends were cut back, 2 bases at V and 7 bases at J, with 12 bases in the middle. The CDR3 is 13 amino acids. The CDR3 DNA follows: TGTGCCAGCAGTGAATCCCGGGGGTTTGAGCAGTACTTC. It yields the protein CASSESRGFEQYF.

The V call is TRBV5-1, the J call TRBJ2-5; 7 nucleotides match TRBD1. In germline, CDR1 is SGHRS, CDR2 YFSETQ. The CDR3 is 14 residues long. V lost 5 bases and J lost 1; bases outside the gene matches: 5. The CDR3 DNA follows: TGCGCCAGCAGAAAAGGGGACAGCCAAGAGACCCAGTACTTC. Translated, it gives CASRKGDSQETQYF. Looking up the rest from reference TRBV5-1 and TRBJ2-5 gives the full variable domain: KAGVTQTPRYLIKTRGQQVTLSCSPISGHRSVSWYQQTPGQGLQFLFEYFSETQRNKGNFPGRFSGRQFSNSRSEMNVSTLELGDSALYLCASRKGDSQETQYFGPGTRLLVL.

Written as DNA, the CDR3 is TGTGCCAGCAGTTCGGGGTTTACTGAAGCTTTCTTT. It encodes CASSSGFTEAFF. This sequence joins TRBV27 and TRBJ1-1; no firm D call. CDR3 length: 12 residues. Trimming took 4 bases from V and 5 from J, leaving 8 bases between them. Germline CDR1 is MNHEY and CDR2 is SMNVEV (reference sequence).

The rearrangement links TRBV11-2 to TRBJ1-4; 7 positions match TRBD1. The CDR3 totals 16 residues. V shed 3 bases, J shed 3 bases, and the junction held 7 bases outside the gene matches. The germline V gene has CDR1 SGHAT and CDR2 FQNNGV. The CDR3: CASSFGVDRANEKLFF. The CDR3 DNA reads as TGTGCCAGCAGCTTCGGAGTCGACAGGGCTAATGAAAAACTGTTTTTT.

V usage is TRBV9 and J usage is TRBJ2-2, with 10 bases that match TRBD2. Germline trimming cut 0 bases from V and 1 base from J; bases unmatched to any gene: 6. This CDR3 is 18 amino acids long. Looked up from germline, CDR1 is SGDLS and CDR2 is YYNGEE. The CDR3 DNA reads TGTGCCAGCAGCGTAGAGGTTAGCGGGGGGATGAACACCGGGGAGCTGTTTTTT. It is translated as CASSVEVSGGMNTGELFF. Full variable domain (missing parts from reference TRBV9 and TRBJ2-2): DSGVTQTPKHLITATGQRVTLRCSPRSGDLSVYWYQQSLDQGLQFLIQYYNGEERAKGNILERFSAQQFPDLHSELNLSSLELGDSALYFCASSVEVSGGMNTGELFFGEGSRLTVL.

This chain joins TRBV5-4 and TRBJ2-7; maybe TRBD2 (6 bases). CDR1 is SGHNT and CDR2 is YYREEE in the germline V gene (reference sequence). Trimming removed 4 bases at V and 9 bases at J, with 17 bases between. CDR3 length: 13 amino acids. The CDR3 protein is CASSPGRREWQYF. In nucleotides, the CDR3 is TGTGCCAGCAGCCCCGGACGGAGGGAGTGGCAGTACTTC.

The V and J genes are TRBV11-1 and TRBJ2-2, with D unclear. Trimming cost V 7 bases and J 3 bases, with 9 bases left between them. The CDR3 spans 13 residues. Germline values: CDR1 SGHAT, CDR2 FQDESV (reference sequence). As DNA, the CDR3 is TGTGCCAGCACCACAGAATACACCGGGGAGCTGTTTTTT. Protein: CASTTEYTGELFF.

As DNA, the CDR3 is TGTGCCAGCGGCGGCGGTGAAGGCACAGATACGCAGTATTTT. It translates to CASGGGEGTDTQYF. This rearrangement joins TRBV28 to TRBJ2-3; no clear D. This CDR3 has 14 amino acids. CDR1 is MDHEN, CDR2 SYDVKM, per germline. The ends were cut back, 8 bases at V and 1 base at J, with 13 bases in the middle.

This chain connects TRBV6-6 to TRBJ1-2; a possible D gene is TRBD1 (6 bases). The CDR3 is made up of 13 amino acids. CDR1 is MNHNY and CDR2 is SVGAGI in the germline V gene (reference sequence). Trimming took off 2 bases at V and 8 bases at J, with 12 bases between the two ends. In nucleotides, the CDR3 is TGTGCCAGCAGTTACAGCCAGGGGAAAGGCTACACCTTC. Encoded protein: CASSYSQGKGYTF.

The chain joins TRBV14 to TRBJ2-6, with TRBD1 matching 8 bases. V lost 0 bases and J lost 5; bases outside the gene matches: 3. The CDR3 loop spans 16 amino acids. CDR1 is SGHDN, CDR2 FVKESK, per germline. The CDR3: CASSQDQGARANVLTF. The CDR3 nucleotides read TGTGCCAGCAGCCAAGATCAGGGGGCTAGGGCCAACGTCCTGACTTTC.

The genes are TRBV4-1 and TRBJ2-2, with 9 bases that match TRBD1. The V gene end was trimmed by 1 base and the J gene end by 5 bases; junction bases not matched to a gene: 8. Germline V gene data show CDR1 as MGHRA and CDR2 as YSYEKL. This CDR3 has 17 residues. The DNA of the CDR3 is TGCGCCAGCAGCCAAGGAGTCAGACAGGGGGTAACCGGGGAGCTGTTTTTT. The encoded protein is CASSQGVRQGVTGELFF.

CDR3 bases: TGTGCCAGCAGTTTATGGGCAGGAAAACTGTTTTTT. Encoded protein: CASSLWAGKLFF. The genes are TRBV28 and TRBJ1-4, with D unresolved. V lost 0 bases and J 10 bases, leaving 6 bases between the germline ends. Per germline, CDR1 MDHEN and CDR2 SYDVKM. This CDR3 has 12 residues.

V usage is TRBV5-1 and J usage is TRBJ1-2; perhaps TRBD1 as D (6 bases). The V end was cut by 3 bases, the J end by 4 bases, with 22 bases between. CDR1 and CDR2 (germline): SGHRS, YFSETQ. The CDR3 has 17 residues. CDR3 nucleotides: TGCGCCAGCAGCTACGGGACAACTATTCCCAATGTCTATGGCTACACCTTC. This sequence encodes CASSYGTTIPNVYGYTF. The full variable domain, completed using reference TRBV5-1 and TRBJ1-2, is KAGVTQTPRYLIKTRGQQVTLSCSPISGHRSVSWYQQTPGQGLQFLFEYFSETQRNKGNFPGRFSGRQFSNSRSEMNVSTLELGDSALYLCASSYGTTIPNVYGYTFGSGTRLTVV.

The chain links TRBV11-2 to TRBJ2-2; D is uncertain. The germline V gene has CDR1 SGHAT and CDR2 FQNNGV. This CDR3 is built from 13 residues. Trimming left V 2 bases short and J 5 bases short, with 6 bases between. CDR3 nucleotides: TGTGCCAGCAGCTTAACAATTACCGGGGAGCTGTTTTTT. Protein sequence: CASSLTITGELFF.

The chain uses TRBV19 and TRBJ1-5, with TRBD1 matching 8 bases. CDR1 and CDR2 (germline): LNHDA, SQIVND (reference sequence). The ends lost 6 bases at V and 2 bases at J; junction bases unmatched: 6. CDR3 size: 15 residues. Here the CDR3 DNA reads TGTGCCAGTAGCCGGACAGGGTTGGGCAATCAGCCCCAGCATTTT. This gives the protein CASSRTGLGNQPQHF.

About this clone: At one end, the junction sequence differs from germline, possibly due to a read error. CDR3 region: CASSLAIGQETQYF. The DNA for the CDR3 is TGTGCTAGCAGCTTAGCGATCGGTCAAGAGACCCAGTACTTC. The chain carries TRBV7-7 and TRBJ2-5; D perhaps matches TRBD2 (5 bases). Germline V gene lookup returns CDR1 SSHAT and CDR2 FNYEAQ (reference sequence). The CDR3 length is 14 residues.

This clone has just one count. The chain carries TRBV19 and TRBJ1-5; D not certain. Looked up from germline, CDR1 is LNHDA and CDR2 is SQIVND (reference sequence). The ends were cut back, 10 bases at V and 3 bases at J, with 13 bases in the middle. The CDR3 consists of 13 residues. CDR3 protein: CATRGLANQPQHF. Written as DNA, the CDR3 is TGTGCCACCCGAGGGTTGGCCAATCAGCCCCAGCATTTT.